This TCR beta chain was sequenced for a study of cytomegalovirus exposure and HLA in healthy donors. Findings and limits, study-wide: Some TCR beta chains (roughly 160 of them) were listed as cytomegalovirus-associated. The majority of TCR sequences were rare, yet some public TCRs appeared in many donors. It was reportedly the case that the classifier diagnosed cytomegalovirus status with high specificity and sensitivity.

Worth noting for this clone: Antigen specificity is unknown.

Profiled with immunoSEQ multiplex PCR; TCRdb holds only in-frame clones, not every one. This sample yields tens of thousands of clones, of which around nine tenths are seen a single time; 1.1% belongs to the top ten. The roughly 120-subject validation cohort, separate from the roughly 670-subject first cohort, included the donors. The CDR3 loop spans 14 amino acids. Trimming took 3 bases from V and 4 from J, leaving 7 bases between them. Germline loops: CDR1 MNHEY, CDR2 SMNVEV (reference sequence). This sequence originates from a man between 18 and 29 years old in good health and CMV-seronegative. The chain has TRBV27 and TRBJ2-6; D not resolved. The sequencing sample was made of PBMCs. The CDR3 DNA follows: TGTGCCAGCAGTTTCCGCGGAGGGGCCAACGTCCTGACTTTC. Translating it yields CASSFRGGANVLTF.